The clone carrying this T cell receptor (beta chain) was seen once. The data were taken from a study of PD-1 blockade in classical Hodgkin lymphoma. Relapses following autologous stem cell transplantation were seen in all patients, with brentuximab vedotin exposure varying. Only in-frame clones appear in the TCRdb table, and some are missing; sequencing was by immunoSEQ multiplex PCR. The sample lists approximately 61,000 clones; 80% to 90% were seen once. Germline V CDR1 and CDR2: SGHTA, FQGNSA. The ends were cut back, 5 bases at V and 0 bases at J, with 12 bases in the middle. CDR3 length equals 15 residues.

The receptor's source is a human donor with classical Hodgkin lymphoma. This sample comprised peripheral blood mononuclear cells (PBMCs), obtained at baseline. This chain connects TRBV7-2 to TRBJ2-3, with D possibly matching TRBD1 (7 bases). The CDR3 here is CASSQAGQSTDTQYF. The CDR3 region has the DNA TGTGCCAGCAGCCAGGCGGGACAGAGCACAGATACGCAGTATTTT.